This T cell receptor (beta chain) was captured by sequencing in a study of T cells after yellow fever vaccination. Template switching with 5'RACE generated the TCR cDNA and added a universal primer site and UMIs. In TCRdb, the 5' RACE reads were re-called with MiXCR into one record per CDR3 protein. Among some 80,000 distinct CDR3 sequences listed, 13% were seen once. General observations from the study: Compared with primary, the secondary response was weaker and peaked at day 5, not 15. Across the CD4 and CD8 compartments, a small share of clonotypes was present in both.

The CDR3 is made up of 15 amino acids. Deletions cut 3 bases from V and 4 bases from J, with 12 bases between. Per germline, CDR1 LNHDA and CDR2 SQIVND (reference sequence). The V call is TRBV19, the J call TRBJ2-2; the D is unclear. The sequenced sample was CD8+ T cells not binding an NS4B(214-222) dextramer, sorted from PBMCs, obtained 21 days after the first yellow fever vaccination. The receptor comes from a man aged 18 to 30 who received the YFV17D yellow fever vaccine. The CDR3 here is CASSMRSRTTGELFF. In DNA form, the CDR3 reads TGTGCCAGTAGTATGAGGTCCAGAACCACCGGGGAGCTGTTTTTT.